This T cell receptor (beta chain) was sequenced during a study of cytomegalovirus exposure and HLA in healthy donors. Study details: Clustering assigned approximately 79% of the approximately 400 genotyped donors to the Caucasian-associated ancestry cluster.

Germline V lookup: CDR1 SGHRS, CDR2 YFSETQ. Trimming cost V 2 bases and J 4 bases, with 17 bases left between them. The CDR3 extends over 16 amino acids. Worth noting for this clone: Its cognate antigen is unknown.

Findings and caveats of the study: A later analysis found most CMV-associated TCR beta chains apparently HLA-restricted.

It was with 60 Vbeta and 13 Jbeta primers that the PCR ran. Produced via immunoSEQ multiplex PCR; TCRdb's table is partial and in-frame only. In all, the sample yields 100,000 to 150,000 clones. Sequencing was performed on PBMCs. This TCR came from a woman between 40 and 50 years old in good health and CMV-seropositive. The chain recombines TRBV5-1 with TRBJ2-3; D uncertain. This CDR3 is CASSFAQIDSADTQYF. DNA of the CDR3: TGCGCCAGCAGCTTCGCTCAAATTGACTCCGCAGATACGCAGTATTTT. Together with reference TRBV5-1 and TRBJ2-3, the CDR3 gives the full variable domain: KAGVTQTPRYLIKTRGQQVTLSCSPISGHRSVSWYQQTPGQGLQFLFEYFSETQRNKGNFPGRFSGRQFSNSRSEMNVSTLELGDSALYLCASSFAQIDSADTQYFGPGTRLTVL.